Below are 13 T cell receptor beta chains sequenced from a single sample in a study of cytotoxic CD8 clonotypes in ibrutinib-treated CLL. Profiling relied on immunoSEQ multiplex PCR, and the TCRdb table lists in-frame clones only, not all of them. Of around 310,000 clones in the sample, about 80% were seen once. This sample comprised PBMCs, obtained before ibrutinib treatment. These receptor sequences come from a human donor with chronic lymphocytic leukemia.

This clone was seen just once. The chain joins TRBV7-2 to TRBJ2-7; weak D call: TRBD2 (5 bases). V lost 7 bases and J 5 bases, leaving 9 bases between the germline ends. This CDR3 region has 11 residues. Germline V gene lookup returns CDR1 SGHTA and CDR2 FQGNSA. The CDR3 DNA sequence: TGTGCCAGCACCTCCGGGGACGAGCAGTACTTC. Translated: CASTSGDEQYF.

The chain uses TRBV9 and TRBJ2-1; D call uncertain. CDR1 and CDR2 from the germline V gene are SGDLS and YYNGEE. The CDR3 is made up of 15 amino acids. Trimming stripped 1 base from V and 8 bases from J, with 16 bases between. The CDR3 protein is CASSVSSSWSDEQFF. The CDR3 DNA reads TGTGCCAGCAGCGTATCCTCCTCCTGGAGCGATGAGCAGTTCTTC.

V and J are TRBV27 and TRBJ1-2; 7 nucleotides agree with TRBD1. From germline, CDR1 is MNHEY and CDR2 SMNVEV (reference sequence). CDR3 length: 14 residues. Unmatched junction bases numbered 7, after V lost 5 bases and J lost 4 bases. The DNA for the CDR3 is TGTGCCAGCAGTCCTTACGACAGGGCCTATGGCTACACCTTC. This gives the protein CASSPYDRAYGYTF.

The chain couples TRBV4-1 to TRBJ2-7, with 9 bases matching TRBD2. The CDR3 loop spans 17 amino acids. V lost 2 bases to trimming and J lost 2 bases; unmatched junction nucleotides: 10. CDR1 is MGHRA, CDR2 YSYEKL, per germline. The CDR3 nucleotides read TGCGCCAGCAGCCAAAGAGTTAGCGGGAGCACCCCCTACGAGCAGTACTTC. Amino acid sequence: CASSQRVSGSTPYEQYF.

This chain uses TRBV4-3 with TRBJ2-1; D perhaps matches TRBD2 (5 bases). CDR1 is LGHNA, CDR2 YSLEER, per germline. This CDR3 comprises 18 residues. V lost 6 bases to trimming and J lost 0 bases, with 21 bases between them. The CDR3 DNA is TGCGCCAGCAGTCAACTAAGCGAAGACTACCACTCCTACAATGAGCAGTTCTTC. It encodes CASSQLSEDYHSYNEQFF.

This chain uses TRBV5-8 with TRBJ2-1, with 10 bases identical to TRBD2. With V trimmed by 0 bases and J by 7 bases, 7 bases remained unmatched. From germline, CDR1 is SGHTS and CDR2 YDEGEE. The CDR3 loop spans 16 amino acids. CDR3 in amino acids: CASSLAAGGPGNEQFF. The CDR3 coding sequence is TGTGCCAGCAGCTTGGCAGCGGGAGGGCCAGGTAATGAGCAGTTCTTC.

This clone has a single count. The chain carries TRBV28 and TRBJ2-7; D could derive from TRBD1 or TRBD2 (5 bases each). The germline V gene encodes CDR1 MDHEN and CDR2 SYDVKM. The CDR3 covers 15 residues. Trimming removed 4 bases at V and 0 bases at J, with 13 bases between. Written as DNA, the CDR3 is TGTGCCAGCAGTTCAGGGACGGCTAGCTCCTACGAGCAGTACTTC. Its protein product is CASSSGTASSYEQYF.

The CDR3 DNA follows: TGTGCCAGCAGCGCTGCCGGACAGTTGAACACCGGGGAGCTGTTTTTT. Its protein product is CASSAAGQLNTGELFF. V is TRBV7-9 and J is TRBJ2-2, with D possibly being TRBD1 (6 bases). Between the trimmed V and J ends, which lost 5 bases and 1 base, there was a span of 14 bases. This CDR3 has 16 amino acids. Germline-derived CDR1 and CDR2 are SEHNR and FQNEAQ (reference sequence).

This clone has only a few counts. J is TRBJ2-2 and V is TRBV6-1, with 9 bases lining up with TRBD2. CDR3 length: 16 residues. V dropped 2 bases and J dropped 4; count of bases not matched to a gene: 5. The V gene's germline CDR1 is MNHNS and CDR2 SASEGT. This chain's CDR3 is CASSESSGTSTGELFF. The CDR3 DNA follows: TGTGCCAGCAGTGAATCTAGCGGGACTAGCACCGGGGAGCTGTTTTTT.

This chain uses TRBV11-2 with TRBJ2-2, with TRBD1 as a possible D gene (6 bases). Trimming left V 5 bases short and J 1 base short, with 8 bases between. This CDR3 comprises 14 residues. Germline loops: CDR1 SGHAT, CDR2 FQNNGV. The CDR3 coding sequence is TGTGCCAGCAGCCGGACAGAGAACACCGGGGAGCTGTTTTTT. This gives the protein CASSRTENTGELFF.

This clone was observed a few times. The V and J genes are TRBV4-3 and TRBJ1-4; D is uncertain. The CDR3 sequence is 13 residues long. The V gene lost 4 bases and the J gene lost 5 bases, with 8 bases spanning the gap. Germline V gene lookup returns CDR1 LGHNA and CDR2 YSLEER. The CDR3 region is CASSLGPNEKLFF. Here the CDR3 DNA reads TGCGCCAGCAGCCTTGGGCCGAATGAAAAACTGTTTTTT.

The J gene is TRBJ1-1, the V gene TRBV27; D is perhaps TRBD1 (6 bases). The CDR3 contains 14 residues. Per germline, CDR1 MNHEY and CDR2 SMNVEV (reference sequence). V was pared by 6 bases and J by 4 bases, with 15 bases between. CDR3 amino acids: CASRFQGQITEAFF. CDR3 DNA: TGTGCCAGCAGATTCCAGGGGCAGATCACTGAAGCTTTCTTT.

CDR3 DNA: TGCGCCAGCAGCCTGACTAGCGGATCCTACAATGAGCAGTTCTTC. This gives the protein CASSLTSGSYNEQFF. V gene TRBV4-1 combines with J gene TRBJ2-1, with TRBD2 identical over 9 bases. The trim removed 4 bases at V and 1 base at J, leaving 2 bases unmatched. CDR1 and CDR2 from the germline V gene are MGHRA and YSYEKL. The CDR3 has 15 residues.